This entry concerns a single T cell receptor (delta chain). What it binds is not known. The sample is drawn from a study of Vδ1+ human thymocytes. The length of the CDR3 is 17 residues. V shed 1 base and J shed 2 bases, with 14 bases lying between them. Germline V gene data show CDR1 as TSWWSYY and CDR2 as QGS. The template was reverse-transcribed extracted RNA. The CDR3 regions were amplified by multiplex PCR from V-gene primers to a constant-region primer. TCRdb re-analyzed the multiplex PCR reads via CATT. The sample has under 80,000 delta-chain clones, approximately 37% seen once. Findings of the study overall: Thymic TRG and TRD repertoires appeared highly polyclonal, with Gaussian CDR3 length distributions. Many TRG clonotypes were shared between donors; TRD repertoires were essentially private. Unexpected Vdelta2 sequences could cause misinterpretation of bulk repertoire data. Unlike peripheral blood Vdelta1+ controls, thymic delta-chain sequences included about 20% Vdelta2 and few Vdelta3.

After alphabeta T cell depletion, CD3+ Vdelta1+ Vdelta2- thymocytes were sorted. The genes are TRDV1 and TRDJ2, with D unclear. The receptor comes from a boy younger than two who had congenital heart surgery. The sequenced sample consisted of Vdelta1+ gamma-delta thymocytes from the thymus. Documented subset: FACS-sorted CD3+ TCRalphabeta- TCRVdelta1+ TCRVdelta2- thymocytes. The DNA for the CDR3 is TGTGCTCTTGGGGAACGGGAGGCGATCCCCTTGACAGCACAACTCTTCTTT. It codes for CALGEREAIPLTAQLFF.